This T cell receptor beta chain was recorded in a study of T cell clusters in autoimmune cytopenias. TRB was amplified by touch-down multiplex PCR, primer pools A and B combined. TCRdb reprocessed the multiplex PCR reads, keeping one entry per CDR3 protein, no DNA. This sample contains under 7,500 distinct CDR3 sequences. TRB was amplified from roughly 250 ng of peripheral blood genomic DNA per sample. This CDR3 contains 15 residues. CDR1 is LNHDA, CDR2 SQIVND, per germline (reference sequence). These sequences were also reported in another study, on T cell repertoires in aging, cancer and after chemotherapy. From that study: Donor ages fell into six groups from 30 or younger up to 70 or older. Over several months to years, re-sampled healthy donor repertoires clearly shared clones.

The origin of this receptor is a human donor in good health. The J gene is TRBJ1-5, the V gene TRBV19. The sequencing sample was made of peripheral blood. The CDR3 is CASSPPAGLGQPQHF.